The source of this T cell receptor (beta chain) is a study of blood T cell repertoires in COVID-19 (dated by TCRdb to about 2020). In terms of the full investigation: Collaborator samples came from the United States, Italy and Spain and covered acute and convalescent phases of COVID-19. The prospective study material was composed of cDNA or gDNA derived from T cells, B-cell-depleted T cells, or PBMCs. Deeply sampled blood TCRbeta repertoires from subjects exposed to, actively infected with, or recovered from COVID-19 were included in the dataset. The repertoires were made available in a free public database intended to serve as a resource for research on the immune response to SARS-CoV-2. Samples were obtained from the ongoing ImmuneRACE study (first 160 participants) and from some 1,200 subjects provided by 6 global collaborators. A de-identified subject ID, COVID-19 status, age in years and sex were almost always included in the sample metadata. Where HLA class I and class II types were available, the types were taken from metadata supplied by the sample provider, not from assay-based typing.

With regard to this clone: Its antigen specificity is not known. Base qualities were left out, and no much larger clone turns up one base away.

Each collaborating institution followed its own protocols to collect whole blood in K2EDTA tubes. For TCRbeta analysis, collaborators shipped samples in one of three forms: frozen whole blood, isolated PBMCs, or DNA extracted from either of those sample types. Its CDR3 holds 16 amino acids, cysteine through phenylalanine. The entry retains the CDR3 DNA only, 48 bases that are in frame from base 1. CDR1 and CDR2 are read off the germline V gene (reference sequence) as LNHDA and SQIVND. Compared with germline, V lacks 3 bases and J lacks 7 bases; bases without a gene match: 13. TCRbeta CDR3 regions were amplified from genomic DNA by means of the immunoSEQ Assay, a bias-controlled multiplex PCR. As for how the authors treated the data: Nucleated cell counts per sample were estimated from amplification of reference gene primers within the assay. To quantify the absolute abundance of each unique TCRbeta CDR3 rearrangement, sequence reads were collapsed and filtered. For each sample, productive Simpson clonality was calculated by taking the square root of Simpson's diversity index across productive rearrangements. The immuneACCESS repertoire file appears here via TCRdb, limited to in-frame rearrangements. These files lack a portion of the clones; in checked studies, under half of the deficit traces to unresolved V genes, and the cause of the others is not known. V and J calls and clone size are copied from that table; D and trimming were computed from the DNA. The sample table contains about 210,000 clones; only one count was recorded for just over 85% of them. The ten largest clones add up to 1.5% of the sample.

The paper as a whole reports these results and caveats: How much clinical and demographic metadata was included differed by source and by participant, and the metadata was provided uncurated.

Recombination connected TRBV19 to TRBJ1-1; TRBD1 lines up with 8 middle nucleotides. The TCR sequence derives from a man aged 18 to 35 with active or convalescent COVID-19. Sequences were obtained from peripheral blood. The CDR3 protein sequence reads: CASSMWGQVSGSEAFF. The nucleotide sequence reads as follows: TGTGCCAGTAGTATGTGGGGACAGGTCTCGGGGAGTGAAGCTTTCTTT.